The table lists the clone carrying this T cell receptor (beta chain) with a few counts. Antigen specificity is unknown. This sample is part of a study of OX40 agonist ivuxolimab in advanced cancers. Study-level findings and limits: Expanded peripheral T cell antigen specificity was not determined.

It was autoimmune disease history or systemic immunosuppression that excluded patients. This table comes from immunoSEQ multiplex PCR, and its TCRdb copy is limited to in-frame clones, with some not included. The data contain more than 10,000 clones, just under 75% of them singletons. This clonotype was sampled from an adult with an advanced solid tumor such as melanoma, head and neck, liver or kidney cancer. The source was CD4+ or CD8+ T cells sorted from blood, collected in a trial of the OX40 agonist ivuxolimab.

The CDR3 DNA sequence: TGTGCCAGCAGCCCAGGGGGCTACACTGAAGCTTTCTTT. Encoded protein: CASSPGGYTEAFF. V and J are TRBV9 and TRBJ1-1, with 8 bases fitting TRBD1. The CDR3 contains 13 residues. Trimming cost V 4 bases and J 3 bases; bases outside gene matches: 2. Germline values: CDR1 SGDLS, CDR2 YYNGEE.